One sample yielded the 16 T cell receptor beta chains listed below, sequenced in a study of blood T cell repertoires in COVID-19. Clones were sequenced by immunoSEQ multiplex PCR, and TCRdb holds only the in-frame ones, with some missing. The sample contains around 270,000 clones, 84% of which appear only once. The sequenced sample consisted of peripheral blood. Receptors originate from a woman in her thirties or forties who had recovered from COVID-19.

This rearrangement joins TRBV7-9 to TRBJ1-1, with a possible D match to TRBD1 (6 bases). Trimming took off 3 bases at V and 5 bases at J, with 10 bases between the two ends. Germline values: CDR1 SEHNR, CDR2 FQNEAQ (reference sequence). This CDR3 contains 13 residues. The CDR3 loop reads CASSLGGGTEAFF. The CDR3, as DNA: TGTGCCAGCAGCTTGGGAGGGGGGACTGAAGCTTTCTTT.

The chain couples TRBV28 to TRBJ1-4; 7 bases line up with TRBD1. The CDR3 covers 15 residues. V trimming: 7 bases; J trimming: 6 bases; junction bases outside the gene matches: 11. In germline, CDR1 is MDHEN, CDR2 SYDVKM. CDR3 loop: CASTVDRAVYEKLFF. CDR3 nucleotide sequence: TGTGCCAGCACCGTCGACAGGGCGGTGTATGAAAAACTGTTTTTT.

V usage is TRBV6-1 and J usage is TRBJ1-1; D unresolved. The CDR3 loop spans 16 amino acids. V was shortened by 2 bases and J by 5 bases, with 18 bases between the two germline ends. CDR1 is MNHNS, CDR2 SASEGT, per germline. CDR3 sequence reads: CASSELYRVPGTEAFF. In DNA, the CDR3 is TGTGCCAGCAGTGAACTGTATCGGGTACCGGGGACTGAAGCTTTCTTT.

This clone has just a few counts. V is TRBV19 and J is TRBJ2-1, with D possibly being TRBD1 (6 bases). The germline gives CDR1 LNHDA, CDR2 SQIVND (reference sequence). The V and J ends lost 8 bases and 0 bases respectively, with 14 bases between them. The CDR3 consists of 15 residues. This CDR3 reads CASRTGQSSYNEQFF. CDR3 sequence (DNA): TGTGCCAGTCGGACTGGACAGAGCTCCTACAATGAGCAGTTCTTC. Combining the CDR3 with reference TRBV19 and TRBJ2-1 gives the whole variable domain DGGITQSPKYLFRKEGQNVTLSCEQNLNHDAMYWYRQDPGQGLRLIYYSQIVNDFQKGDIAEGYSVSREKKESFPLTVTSAQKNPTAFYLCASRTGQSSYNEQFFGPGTRLTVL.

The CDR3 sequence: CASSLGRGHVEAFF. The CDR3, as DNA: TGCGCCAGCAGCTTGGGAAGGGGGCACGTTGAAGCTTTCTTT. The chain carries TRBV5-1 and TRBJ1-1; 7 nucleotides line up with TRBD1. J was trimmed by 7 bases and V by 0 bases; bases with no gene match: 6. The CDR3 is 14 amino acids. Germline CDR1 is SGHRS and CDR2 is YFSETQ. Combining the CDR3 with reference TRBV5-1 and TRBJ1-1 gives the whole variable domain KAGVTQTPRYLIKTRGQQVTLSCSPISGHRSVSWYQQTPGQGLQFLFEYFSETQRNKGNFPGRFSGRQFSNSRSEMNVSTLELGDSALYLCASSLGRGHVEAFFGQGTRLTVV.

Concerning this clone: Other DNA variants within this sample encode the same CDR3. This sequence joins TRBV18 and TRBJ1-5; TRBD1 matches at 7 bases. Trimming cost V 1 base and J 3 bases; bases outside gene matches: 0. This CDR3 comprises 14 residues. Germline loops: CDR1 KGHSH, CDR2 LQKENI. The chain's CDR3 is CASSPQGANQPQHF. The CDR3 DNA follows: TGTGCCAGCTCACCACAGGGGGCCAATCAGCCCCAGCATTTT.

The DNA of the CDR3 is TGTGCCAGCAGCTTAAGAATCCGGGATGAAAAACTGTTTTTT. Encoded protein: CASSLRIRDEKLFF. The chain employs TRBV7-8 and TRBJ1-4; no firm D call. Trimming cost V 2 bases and J 6 bases, with 10 bases left between them. CDR3 length equals 14 residues. Per germline, CDR1 SGHVS and CDR2 FQNEAQ.

This rearrangement joins TRBV3-1 (or the pseudogene TRBV3-2) to TRBJ2-3; D is possibly TRBD1 (5 bases). Germline CDR1 and CDR2: LGHDT and YNNKEL (reference sequence). V was pared by 8 bases and J by 2 bases, with 11 bases between. This CDR3 comprises 13 residues. The CDR3 coding sequence is TGTGCCAGCGGTATGACAGCCACAGATACGCAGTATTTT. Amino acid sequence: CASGMTATDTQYF.

V usage is TRBV18 and J usage is TRBJ2-3; 9 bases fit TRBD1. Germline-derived CDR1 and CDR2 are KGHSH and LQKENI. With 6 bases clipped from V and 5 bases from J, the junction kept 12 bases outside the gene matches. The CDR3 length is 16 residues. CDR3 in amino acids: CASSPGQGREGDTQYF. The CDR3 nucleotides read TGTGCCAGCTCGCCGGGACAGGGTAGGGAAGGAGATACGCAGTATTTT.

CDR3 coding DNA: TGTGCCAGCAGCTTAGAGTTGGGCGTACAAGAGACCCAGTACTTC. Protein product: CASSLELGVQETQYF. This chain uses TRBV11-2 with TRBJ2-5; D is unclear. Trimming removed 0 bases from V and 2 bases from J, with 10 bases in between. Germline CDR1 SGHAT, CDR2 FQNNGV. The CDR3 covers 15 residues.

This chain connects TRBV7-7 to TRBJ2-7; tentative D call: TRBD2 (5 bases). This CDR3 has 15 amino acids. V was trimmed by 2 bases and J by 0 bases, leaving 11 bases between them. Germline V gene data show CDR1 as SSHAT and CDR2 as FNYEAQ (reference sequence). Written as DNA, the CDR3 is TGTGCCAGCAGCTTACGGGGTGGATCCTCCTACGAGCAGTACTTC. This sequence encodes CASSLRGGSSYEQYF.

V gene TRBV7-9 combines with J gene TRBJ1-5, with D unclear. The CDR3 consists of 15 residues. Germline V gene lookup returns CDR1 SEHNR and CDR2 FQNEAQ (reference sequence). V lost 2 bases, J lost 3 bases, and 11 bases lay in between. The CDR3 reads CASSLNGLNNQPQHF. DNA of the CDR3: TGTGCCAGCAGCTTAAATGGACTGAACAATCAGCCCCAGCATTTT. Supplemented by reference TRBV7-9 and TRBJ1-5, the full variable domain reads DTGVSQNPRHKITKRGQNVTFRCDPISEHNRLYWYRQTLGQGPEFLTYFQNEAQLEKSRLLSDRFSAERPKGSFSTLEIQRTEQGDSAMYLCASSLNGLNNQPQHFGDGTRLSIL.

The V call is TRBV9, the J call TRBJ2-3, with 7 bases matching TRBD2. The CDR3 runs to 13 residues. Germline V CDR1 and CDR2: SGDLS, YYNGEE. V lost 6 bases, J lost 1 base, and 2 bases stayed unmatched. This CDR3 is CASNRGGTDTQYF. CDR3 nucleotides: TGTGCCAGCAACCGGGGGGGCACAGATACGCAGTATTTT.

The chain's CDR3 is CAWSVEDRFWPGNTIYF. The CDR3 nucleotides read TGTGCCTGGAGTGTAGAGGACAGGTTTTGGCCTGGAAACACCATATATTTT. The rearrangement uses TRBV30 and TRBJ1-3; 7 nucleotides line up with TRBD1. The germline V gene has CDR1 GTSNPN and CDR2 SVGIG (reference sequence). The junction had 10 bases not matched to a gene; V was cut back by 0 bases and J by 2 bases. The CDR3 runs to 17 residues.

The genes are TRBV9 and TRBJ1-1; a weak D match, TRBD1 (6 bases). V was pared by 3 bases and J by 3 bases, with 15 bases between. This CDR3 has 15 residues. CDR1 is SGDLS and CDR2 is YYNGEE in the germline V gene. CDR3 loop: CASSAQGQWDTEAFF. In nucleotides, the CDR3 is TGTGCCAGCAGCGCTCAGGGGCAATGGGACACTGAAGCTTTCTTT.

The chain couples TRBV6-5 to TRBJ1-2; the D gene is possibly TRBD1 (5 bases). V gave up 6 bases and J gave up 4 bases, with 12 bases separating them. There are 13 residues in the CDR3. Looked up from germline, CDR1 is MNHEY and CDR2 is SVGAGI. The CDR3 reads CASSLTDIYGYTF. The CDR3 nucleotides are TGTGCCAGCAGCCTGACAGATATCTATGGCTACACCTTC.